This T cell receptor beta chain is drawn from a study of control samples from healthy donors and cancer patients (dated by TCRdb to the early 2020s). In the case of this clone: It lacks a known antigen. Base qualities are not provided; no much larger clone lies one nucleotide away.

Libraries were built with the immunoSEQ multiplex PCR assay. The clones in this table, taken by TCRdb from immuneACCESS, are in-frame only. Not every clone is retained; where verified, under half of the shortfall comes from an unresolved V gene, and the cause of the rest is unknown. Present in this sample are 63,000 or so clones, roughly 89% of which were seen just once. Of the sample, about 6% falls within the top ten clones. Compared with germline, V lacks 3 bases and J lacks 0 bases; bases without a gene match: 2. Including cysteine and phenylalanine, the CDR3 has 15 amino acids. Just CDR3 DNA is preserved here, 45 bases in frame from base 1. The germline V gene sets CDR1 to KGHSH and CDR2 to LQKENI.

The specimen was PBMCs. The chain joins TRBV18 to TRBJ2-1; 7 central nucleotides agree with TRBD2. This TCR was recovered from a man aged 60-69 years with colorectal cancer. The CDR3 corresponds to CASSPRTSSYNEQFF. The DNA sequence is given as TGTGCCAGCTCACCGCGGACTAGCTCCTACAATGAGCAGTTCTTC.